The 25 T cell receptor beta chains presented below share a single source sample, sequenced in a study of identical twins. TCRdb itself ran the 5' RACE reads through MiXCR, one entry per CDR3 protein. Here the sample spans hundreds of thousands of distinct CDR3 sequences, around 8.6% being singletons. The same data also went into a second study, on yellow fever vaccine responses in identical twins.

Source material: PBMCs. The receptor set was obtained from a young woman in good health.

This clonotype occurred many times. The chain is built from TRBV7-9 and TRBJ2-1; 9 bases map to TRBD1. This CDR3 is 15 amino acids long. CDR1 and CDR2 from the germline V gene are SEHNR and FQNEAQ (reference sequence). The junction had 7 bases not matched to a gene; V was cut back by 3 bases and J by 7 bases. Here the CDR3 DNA reads TGTGCCAGCAGCTTTCTGACAGGGGGGGAGAATGAGCAGTTCTTC. It yields the protein CASSFLTGGENEQFF.

This rearrangement joins TRBV5-1 to TRBJ2-3; tentative D call: TRBD2 (5 bases). Trimming stripped 4 bases from V and 4 bases from J, with 25 bases between. This CDR3 has 18 residues. The germline gives CDR1 SGHRS, CDR2 YFSETQ. CDR3 sequence: CASSGSSMASVVADTQYF. The CDR3 nucleotides read TGCGCCAGCAGCGGGAGTTCTATGGCATCGGTTGTTGCAGATACGCAGTATTTT. Full variable domain (missing parts from reference TRBV5-1 and TRBJ2-3): KAGVTQTPRYLIKTRGQQVTLSCSPISGHRSVSWYQQTPGQGLQFLFEYFSETQRNKGNFPGRFSGRQFSNSRSEMNVSTLELGDSALYLCASSGSSMASVVADTQYFGPGTRLTVL.

This clonotype appeared a few times. The chain carries TRBV6-2 or TRBV6-3 and TRBJ2-1, with TRBD2 matching 8 bases. CDR1 and CDR2 from the germline V gene are MNHEY and SVGEGT. This CDR3 is 14 amino acids long. V shed 8 bases and J 7 bases; nucleotides not matched to a gene: 10. The CDR3, as DNA: TGTGCCAGCTCACGGGGGGGAATTGCGAATGAGCAGTTCTTC. It yields the protein CASSRGGIANEQFF.

This clonotype was seen repeatedly, ten times or more. The chain uses TRBV3-1 and TRBJ2-2; 13 bases map to TRBD2. Germline V lookup: CDR1 LGHDT, CDR2 YNNKEL (reference sequence). The junction had 10 bases not matched to a gene; V was cut back by 0 bases and J by 6 bases. This CDR3 is 19 amino acids long. CDR3 loop: CASSQDWTSGGRIPGELFF. Here the CDR3 DNA reads TGTGCCAGCAGCCAAGATTGGACTAGCGGGGGCCGGATCCCCGGGGAGCTGTTTTTT.

This clonotype was observed a handful of times. The chain uses TRBV6-2 or TRBV6-3 and TRBJ2-7, with 14 positions matching TRBD2. The CDR3 extends over 21 amino acids. V shed 0 bases, J shed 1 base, and the junction held 14 bases outside the gene matches. Germline assignment: CDR1 MNHEY and CDR2 SVGEGT. CDR3 nucleotides: TGTGCCAGCAGTTACTCGGGTCCGGTTTGGACTAGCGGGGGGCGATCCTACGAGCAGTACTTC. This sequence encodes CASSYSGPVWTSGGRSYEQYF.

Ten or more counts support this clonotype. This chain links TRBV5-1 with TRBJ2-1; D gene uncertain. The CDR3 runs to 15 residues. Deletions cut 0 bases from V and 1 base from J, with 8 bases between. Germline loops: CDR1 SGHRS, CDR2 YFSETQ. The CDR3 here is CASSLGASSYNEQFF. The CDR3 DNA reads as TGCGCCAGCAGCTTGGGAGCTTCGTCCTACAATGAGCAGTTCTTC.

This clonotype was found a few times. The chain employs TRBV7-2 and TRBJ2-2, with D tentatively TRBD1 or TRBD2 (5 bases each). The CDR3 totals 17 residues. Germline lookup yields CDR1 SGHTA and CDR2 FQGNSA. V was pared by 5 bases and J by 2 bases, with 18 bases between. The CDR3 DNA follows: TGTGCCAGCAGCGTAAGAGTTGGGACGATTAACACCGGGGAGCTGTTTTTT. Its protein is CASSVRVGTINTGELFF.

The V gene is TRBV15, the J gene TRBJ2-3, with 10 bases lining up with TRBD1. Germline V lookup: CDR1 LNHNV, CDR2 YYDKDF (reference sequence). This CDR3 comprises 16 residues. The ends lost 0 bases at V and 4 bases at J; junction bases unmatched: 4. CDR3 DNA sequence: TGTGCCACCAGCAGAGATCGGACAGGGGGTGCAGATACGCAGTATTTT. It is translated as CATSRDRTGGADTQYF.

This chain connects TRBV9 to TRBJ2-3, with unresolved D. V lost 7 bases to trimming and J lost 0 bases, with 15 bases between them. The CDR3 runs 15 residues. Per germline, CDR1 SGDLS and CDR2 YYNGEE. The CDR3 bases are TGTGCCAGCCACCCAGGCATTCTTAGCACAGATACGCAGTATTTT. It is translated as CASHPGILSTDTQYF.

This clonotype was seen only a few times. The chain is built from TRBV7-2 and TRBJ1-5; D unresolved. The ends were cut back, 1 base at V and 4 bases at J, with 11 bases in the middle. This CDR3 comprises 15 residues. Germline-derived CDR1 and CDR2 are SGHTA and FQGNSA. This chain's CDR3 is CASSLELGINQPQHF. Written as DNA, the CDR3 is TGTGCCAGCAGCTTAGAGTTGGGGATTAATCAGCCCCAGCATTTT.

This clonotype has only a few counts. V usage is TRBV10-2 and J usage is TRBJ1-5; no clear D. Per the germline V gene, CDR1 is WSHSY and CDR2 is SAAADI. The CDR3 length is 15 residues. The V and J ends lost 1 base and 2 bases respectively, with 9 bases between them. CDR3 residues: CASSELDWGNQPQHF. The CDR3 nucleotides are TGCGCCAGCAGTGAGTTAGATTGGGGCAATCAGCCCCAGCATTTT.

This clonotype has a handful of counts. The rearrangement links TRBV7-8 to TRBJ1-5; 11 bases align to TRBD1. V shed 1 base and J 9 bases; nucleotides not matched to a gene: 5. The germline CDR1 and CDR2 sequences are SGHVS and FQNEAQ. The CDR3 is made up of 15 amino acids. The DNA for the CDR3 is TGTGCCAGCAGCTTAGTGGGGACAGGGGGACCGCCCCAGCATTTT. It translates to CASSLVGTGGPPQHF.

This chain links TRBV7-2 with TRBJ2-5; TRBD2 matches 10 bases. The CDR3 has 16 amino acids. CDR1 is SGHTA, CDR2 FQGNSA, per germline. The junction had 10 bases not matched to a gene; V was cut back by 5 bases and J by 4 bases. CDR3 nucleotides: TGTGCCAGCAGCCCGCGGGCTAGCGGGGGTCGAGAGACCCAGTACTTC. Translating it yields CASSPRASGGRETQYF.

The chain has TRBV6-2 or TRBV6-3 and TRBJ2-1, with D tentatively TRBD2 (5 bases). The CDR3 is made up of 15 amino acids. Germline CDR1 reads MNHEY; CDR2 reads SVGEGT. Trimming pared 2 bases from V and 4 bases from J, leaving 12 bases between. The CDR3 sequence is CASSYPAATYNEQFF. The CDR3 DNA follows: TGTGCCAGCAGTTACCCAGCGGCAACTTACAATGAGCAGTTCTTC.

This clonotype was observed a handful of times. This chain joins TRBV4-3 and TRBJ2-5; D remains ambiguous. Deletions cut 2 bases from V and 5 bases from J, with 9 bases between. This CDR3 contains 13 residues. The V gene's germline CDR1 is LGHNA and CDR2 YSLEER. The CDR3, as DNA: TGCGCCAGCAGCCAACTCCATGGGGAGACCCAGTACTTC. Its protein is CASSQLHGETQYF.

For this clonotype: A clone one base away is much larger, so this may be a read error. The chain couples TRBV5-1 to TRBJ2-5; D is ambiguous. The CDR3 has 12 amino acids. CDR1 and CDR2 from the germline V gene are SGHRS and YFSETQ. V lost 0 bases to trimming and J lost 5 bases, with 5 bases between them. In DNA, the CDR3 is TGCGCCAGCAGCTTGGGCCACGAGACCCAGTACTTC. Protein: CASSLGHETQYF.

This clonotype has at least ten counts. It may be a read error: a sequence one base away is much more abundant. V and J are TRBV12-3 or TRBV12-4 and TRBJ2-7; no clear D gene. The CDR3 is 13 amino acids. The germline V and J ends were trimmed by 3 bases and 0 bases, with 6 bases remaining between them. The CDR3 loop is CASSFGYSYEQYF. The CDR3 nucleotides read TGTGCCAGCAGTTTTGGATACTCCTACGAGCAGTACTTC.

The table lists this clonotype with many counts. CDR3: CASSLGQGAVGSPLHF. For the CDR3, the DNA is TGTGCCAGCAGTTTAGGACAGGGGGCTGTCGGATCACCCCTCCACTTT. This chain links TRBV12-3 or TRBV12-4 with TRBJ1-6, with 10 bases that match TRBD1. The junction had 7 bases not matched to a gene; V was cut back by 1 base and J by 10 bases. The CDR3 runs 16 residues.

The chain recombines TRBV20-1 with TRBJ2-3, with TRBD2 identical over 9 bases. The length of the CDR3 is 18 residues. Germline CDR1 is DFQATT and CDR2 is SNEGSKA (reference sequence). J was trimmed by 1 base and V by 6 bases; bases with no gene match: 17. The CDR3 nucleotides are TGCAGTGCCCAGAGCGCTACCGGGACTAGCTTTCGCACAGATACGCAGTATTTT. It is translated as CSAQSATGTSFRTDTQYF.

Ten or more counts support this clonotype. The chain employs TRBV12-3 or TRBV12-4 and TRBJ2-1, with 11 positions matching TRBD1. The trim removed 2 bases at V and 14 bases at J, leaving 8 bases unmatched. The CDR3 runs 14 residues. CDR3 sequence reads: CASSLLGQGAQEFF. The CDR3 coding sequence is TGTGCCAGCAGTTTACTCGGACAGGGGGCGCAGGAGTTCTTC.

The chain carries TRBV9 and TRBJ2-7; the match to TRBD2 covers 9 bases. Per the germline V gene, CDR1 is SGDLS and CDR2 is YYNGEE. Unmatched junction bases numbered 13, after V lost 0 bases and J lost 6 bases. The CDR3 has 17 residues. In DNA, the CDR3 is TGTGCCAGCAGCGTAGACCCAGCGGGGGGTGTGGTGGGCGAGCAGTACTTC. As protein: CASSVDPAGGVVGEQYF. The full variable domain, with the rest looked up from reference TRBV9 and TRBJ2-7, is DSGVTQTPKHLITATGQRVTLRCSPRSGDLSVYWYQQSLDQGLQFLIQYYNGEERAKGNILERFSAQQFPDLHSELNLSSLELGDSALYFCASSVDPAGGVVGEQYFGPGTRLTVT.

This clonotype occurred many times. V is TRBV4-2 and J is TRBJ2-3; perhaps D is TRBD1 or TRBD2 (5 bases each). The CDR3 covers 16 residues. Germline-derived CDR1 and CDR2 are LGHNA and YNFKEQ. Trimming took 0 bases from V and 2 from J, leaving 12 bases between them. CDR3 amino acids: CASSQEYRDDTDTQYF. CDR3 DNA sequence: TGTGCCAGCAGCCAAGAATACCGGGACGACACAGATACGCAGTATTTT.

This clonotype was detected only a few times. The chain couples TRBV20-1 to TRBJ2-7; D perhaps matches TRBD2 (7 bases). This CDR3 contains 14 residues. Germline-derived CDR1 and CDR2 are DFQATT and SNEGSKA (reference sequence). Between the trimmed V and J ends, which lost 3 bases and 7 bases, there was a span of 19 bases. The CDR3 here is CSARLWGGRLEQYF. Here the CDR3 DNA reads TGCAGTGCTAGGTTATGGGGGGGGCGGTTGGAGCAGTACTTC.

The sample holds many counts of this clonotype. V usage is TRBV10-3 and J usage is TRBJ2-3; no reliable D call. CDR1 is ENHRY, CDR2 SYGVKD, per germline. V lost 8 bases to trimming and J lost 0 bases, with 18 bases between them. The CDR3 runs to 16 residues. The CDR3 DNA reads TGTGCCATCGGCCGGCGTCCTGGGGATAGCACAGATACGCAGTATTTT. It encodes CAIGRRPGDSTDTQYF.

This clonotype was observed at least ten times. V gene TRBV6-4 combines with J gene TRBJ1-5; D remains ambiguous. Looked up from germline, CDR1 is MRHNA and CDR2 is SNTAGT. This CDR3 has 13 amino acids. V was cut by 11 bases and J by 0 bases, with 11 bases left in between. The CDR3, as DNA: TGTGCCCTCCGCCGGGCTAGCAATCAGCCCCAGCATTTT. It specifies CALRRASNQPQHF.